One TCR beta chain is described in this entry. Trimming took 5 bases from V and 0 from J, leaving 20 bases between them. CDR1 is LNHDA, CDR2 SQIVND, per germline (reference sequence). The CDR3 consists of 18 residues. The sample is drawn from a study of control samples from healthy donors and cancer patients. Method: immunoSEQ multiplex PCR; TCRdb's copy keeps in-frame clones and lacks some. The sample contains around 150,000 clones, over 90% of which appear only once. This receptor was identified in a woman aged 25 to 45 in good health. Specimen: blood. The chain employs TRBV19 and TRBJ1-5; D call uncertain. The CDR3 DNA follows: TGTGCCAGTAGTGTTCCCGTAACCATTCGATATAGCAATCAGCCCCAGCATTTT. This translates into CASSVPVTIRYSNQPQHF.